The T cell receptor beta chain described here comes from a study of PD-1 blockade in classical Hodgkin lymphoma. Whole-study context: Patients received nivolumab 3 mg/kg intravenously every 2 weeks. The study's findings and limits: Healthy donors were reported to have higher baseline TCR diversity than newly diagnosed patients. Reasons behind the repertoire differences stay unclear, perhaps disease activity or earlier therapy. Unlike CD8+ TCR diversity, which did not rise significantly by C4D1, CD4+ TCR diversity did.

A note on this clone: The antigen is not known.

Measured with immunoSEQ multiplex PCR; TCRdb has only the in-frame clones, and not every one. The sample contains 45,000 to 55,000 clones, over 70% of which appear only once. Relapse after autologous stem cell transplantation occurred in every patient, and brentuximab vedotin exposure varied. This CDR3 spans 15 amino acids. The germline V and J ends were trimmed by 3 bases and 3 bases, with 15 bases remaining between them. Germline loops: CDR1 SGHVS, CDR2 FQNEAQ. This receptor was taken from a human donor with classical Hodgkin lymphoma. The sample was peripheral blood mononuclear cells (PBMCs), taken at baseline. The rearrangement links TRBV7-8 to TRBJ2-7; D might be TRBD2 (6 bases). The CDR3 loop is CASSFDWDLHYEQYF. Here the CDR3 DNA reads TGTGCCAGCAGCTTTGATTGGGACTTGCACTACGAGCAGTACTTC.